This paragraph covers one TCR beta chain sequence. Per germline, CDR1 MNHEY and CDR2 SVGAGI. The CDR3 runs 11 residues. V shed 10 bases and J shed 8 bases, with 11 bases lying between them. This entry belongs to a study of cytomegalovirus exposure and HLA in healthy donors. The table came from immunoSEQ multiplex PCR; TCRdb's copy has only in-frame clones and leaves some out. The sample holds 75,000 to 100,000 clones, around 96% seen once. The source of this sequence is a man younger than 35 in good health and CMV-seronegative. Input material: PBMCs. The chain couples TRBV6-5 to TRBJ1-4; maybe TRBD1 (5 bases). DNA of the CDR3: TGTGCCACAGGGTCCGGCGAAAAACTGTTTTTT. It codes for CATGSGEKLFF.